Sequencing of this T cell receptor (beta chain) was carried out in a study of shared clonotypes between healthy human individuals. Germline CDR1 is MDHEN and CDR2 is SYDVKM. V lost 4 bases and J lost 3; bases outside the gene matches: 6. The CDR3 covers 15 residues. To note about this clone: Its antigen is not known.

Findings and limits, study-wide: Incomplete sequencing of sorted subsets was indicated by rarefaction despite large depth.

TCRdb's table, derived via immunoSEQ multiplex PCR, lists solely in-frame clones and lacks some. This sample has about 640,000 clones; 72% occur once, and the top ten carry approximately 1.8%. The material sequenced was memory CD4+ T cells sorted from blood. Indicated subset: CD45RA-negative fraction. This sequence originates from a woman aged 25 to 39 in good health. The chain uses TRBV28 and TRBJ2-1; 7 bases agree with TRBD1. CDR3 amino acids: CASSSPGQHYNEQFF. CDR3 nucleotide sequence: TGTGCCAGCAGTTCCCCGGGACAGCACTACAATGAGCAGTTCTTC.